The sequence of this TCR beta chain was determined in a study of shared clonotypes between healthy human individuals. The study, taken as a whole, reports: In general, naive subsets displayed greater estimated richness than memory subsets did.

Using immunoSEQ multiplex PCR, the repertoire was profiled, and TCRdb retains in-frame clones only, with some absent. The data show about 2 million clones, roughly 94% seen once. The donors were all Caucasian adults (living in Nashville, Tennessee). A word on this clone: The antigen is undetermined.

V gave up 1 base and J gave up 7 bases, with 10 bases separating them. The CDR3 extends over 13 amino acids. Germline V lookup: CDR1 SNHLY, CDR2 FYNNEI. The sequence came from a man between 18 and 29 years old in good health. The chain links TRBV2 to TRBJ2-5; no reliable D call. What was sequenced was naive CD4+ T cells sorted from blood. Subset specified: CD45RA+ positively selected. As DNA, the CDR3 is TGTGCCAGCAGTGAAGGGCACACGGGGACCCAGTACTTC. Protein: CASSEGHTGTQYF. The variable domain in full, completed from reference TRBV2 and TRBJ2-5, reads EPEVTQTPSHQVTQMGQEVILRCVPISNHLYFYWYRQILGQKVEFLVSFYNNEISEKSEIFDDQFSVERPDGSNFTLKIRSTKLEDSAMYFCASSEGHTGTQYFGPGTRLLVL.